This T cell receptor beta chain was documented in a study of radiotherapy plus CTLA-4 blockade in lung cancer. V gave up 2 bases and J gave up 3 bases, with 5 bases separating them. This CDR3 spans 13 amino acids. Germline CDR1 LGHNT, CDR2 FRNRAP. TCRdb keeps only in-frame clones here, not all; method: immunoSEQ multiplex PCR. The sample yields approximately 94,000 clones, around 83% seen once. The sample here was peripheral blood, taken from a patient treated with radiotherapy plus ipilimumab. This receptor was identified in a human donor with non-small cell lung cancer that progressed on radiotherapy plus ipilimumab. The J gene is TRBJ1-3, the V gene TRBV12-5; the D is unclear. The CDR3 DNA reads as TGTGCTAGTGGTTTGAGTGGTGGAAACACCATATATTTT. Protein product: CASGLSGGNTIYF.